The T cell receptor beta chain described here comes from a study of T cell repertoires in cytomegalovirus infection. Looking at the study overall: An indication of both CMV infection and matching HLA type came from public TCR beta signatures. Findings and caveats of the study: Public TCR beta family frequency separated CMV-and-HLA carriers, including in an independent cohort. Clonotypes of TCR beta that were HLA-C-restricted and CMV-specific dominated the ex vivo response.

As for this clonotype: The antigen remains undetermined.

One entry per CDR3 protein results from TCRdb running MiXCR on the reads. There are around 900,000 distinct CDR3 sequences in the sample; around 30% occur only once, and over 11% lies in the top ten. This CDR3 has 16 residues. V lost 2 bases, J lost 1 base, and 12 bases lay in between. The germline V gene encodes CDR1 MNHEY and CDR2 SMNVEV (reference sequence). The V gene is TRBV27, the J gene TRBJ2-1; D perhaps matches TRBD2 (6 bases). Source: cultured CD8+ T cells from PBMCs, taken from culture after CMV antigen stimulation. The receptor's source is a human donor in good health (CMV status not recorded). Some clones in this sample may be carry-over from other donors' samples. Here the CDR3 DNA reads TGTGCCAGCAGTTTACGCGGGGACGCTTCCTACAATGAGCAGTTCTTC. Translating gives CASSLRGDASYNEQFF.